This T cell receptor beta chain derives from a study of beta chain features in type 1 diabetes. Regarding the study as a whole: High-TCR-expressing cells could be over-represented by cDNA sequencing. All four CD4+ subsets of Type 1 diabetes patients contained TCRB CDR3s that were moderately but significantly shorter.

Sampling consisted of one heparinised blood draw per donor, averaging about 116 mL. The CDR3 consists of 21 residues. CDR1 is SGHTA and CDR2 is FQGNSA in the germline V gene. V gave up 0 bases and J gave up 0 bases, with 23 bases separating them. The entirety of the isolated RNA underwent reverse transcription, so expressed TCRB transcripts were sequenced. The average read count of naive, central memory and regulatory T cell samples was approximately 3.9 million. Using immunoSEQ multiplex PCR, the repertoire was profiled, and TCRdb retains in-frame clones only, with some absent. This table has some 400,000 clones, about 14% appearing once. As to this clone: The antigen remains undetermined.

The rearrangement joins TRBV7-2 to TRBJ2-2, with D unclear. What was sequenced was naive CD4+ T cells from blood. The receptor was derived from a woman in her late teens or twenties in good health. The chain's CDR3 is CASSLAVLFQKTFANTGELFF. DNA of the CDR3: TGTGCCAGCAGCTTAGCAGTCCTTTTCCAGAAGACTTTCGCGAACACCGGGGAGCTGTTTTTT. The full variable domain, with the rest looked up from reference TRBV7-2 and TRBJ2-2, is GAGVSQSPSNKVTEKGKDVELRCDPISGHTALYWYRQSLGQGLEFLIYFQGNSAPDKSGLPSDRFSAERTGGSVSTLTIQRTQQEDSAVYLCASSLAVLFQKTFANTGELFFGEGSRLTVL.